What follows are 32 T cell receptor beta chains derived from one specimen sequenced in a study of sequential checkpoint blockade in melanoma. Using immunoSEQ multiplex PCR, the repertoire was profiled, and TCRdb retains in-frame clones only, with some absent. The table has some 10,000 clones, about three quarters seen once. As to treatment: randomized to nivolumab then ipilimumab (arm A) or the reverse (arm B). Specimen: CD8+ T cells sorted from blood (inferred from file names), collected from a patient given nivolumab and ipilimumab in sequence. The receptors were gathered from a human donor with melanoma.

The J gene is TRBJ2-7, the V gene TRBV25-1, with D unresolved. This CDR3 has 18 residues. Germline V gene lookup returns CDR1 MGHDK and CDR2 SYGVNS. V dropped 3 bases and J dropped 1 base, with 22 bases sitting between them. The CDR3 region is CASSDPLARPEASYEQYF. CDR3 sequence (DNA): TGTGCCAGCAGTGACCCCCTTGCGAGACCAGAGGCGTCCTACGAGCAGTACTTC.

This clone was observed a single time. The chain carries TRBV5-6 and TRBJ1-5; maybe TRBD1 (5 bases). The CDR3 contains 17 residues. Germline assignment: CDR1 SGHDT and CDR2 YYEEEE. V was shortened by 1 base and J by 3 bases, with 17 bases between the two germline ends. Here the CDR3 reads CASSLQGVTEVNQPQHF. The DNA of the CDR3 is TGTGCCAGCAGCTTGCAAGGGGTTACCGAGGTCAATCAGCCCCAGCATTTT.

The J gene is TRBJ2-5, the V gene TRBV7-9, with D hard to call. The DNA end lines up better with TRBJ2-7; the J call may be wrong. CDR3 size: 14 residues. In germline, CDR1 is SEHNR, CDR2 FQNEAQ (reference sequence). CDR3 nucleotide sequence: TGTGCCAGCAGCTTAGGGGCCAGTACCTACGAGCAGTACTTC. It yields the protein CASSLGASTYEQYF.

CDR3 DNA: TGTGCCAGCAGCGCCGGACAGGACTATGGCTACACCTTC. Translation: CASSAGQDYGYTF. The chain links TRBV9 to TRBJ1-2; TRBD1 matches at 7 bases. Trimming cost V 3 bases and J 3 bases; bases outside gene matches: 2. Germline CDR1 reads SGDLS; CDR2 reads YYNGEE. The CDR3 length is 13 residues.

The CDR3 coding sequence is TGTGCCAGCAGTTTATTAGGGGAAGCGGGGCCCCAGCATTTT. Amino acids: CASSLLGEAGPQHF. The chain couples TRBV27 to TRBJ1-5; D possibly corresponds to TRBD1 (5 bases). The germline gives CDR1 MNHEY, CDR2 SMNVEV (reference sequence). The V end was cut by 1 base, the J end by 9 bases, with 13 bases between. The CDR3 runs 14 residues.

Only one count was recorded for this clone. V and J are TRBV5-5 and TRBJ2-7, with 7 bases that match TRBD1. Germline loops: CDR1 SGHKS, CDR2 YYEKEE (reference sequence). This CDR3 region has 14 residues. V gave up 4 bases and J gave up 5 bases; unmatched junction bases: 9. CDR3 sequence: CASSPRTGVDEQYF. CDR3 nucleotide sequence: TGTGCCAGCAGCCCAAGAACAGGGGTCGACGAGCAGTACTTC.

This chain connects TRBV4-3 to TRBJ2-7; 11 bases are shared with TRBD1. In germline, CDR1 is LGHNA, CDR2 YSLEER. The CDR3 is made up of 15 amino acids. The V and J ends lost 4 bases and 2 bases, in that order; junction bases with no gene match: 4. In nucleotides, the CDR3 is TGCGCCAGCAGCCTCGCGGACAGGGGGCCCTACGAGCAGTACTTC. This translates into CASSLADRGPYEQYF.

The chain links TRBV28 to TRBJ1-1, with 9 bases matching TRBD1. With 5 bases clipped from V and 1 base from J, the junction kept 2 bases outside the gene matches. The germline V gene encodes CDR1 MDHEN and CDR2 SYDVKM. The CDR3 runs to 14 residues. In nucleotides, the CDR3 is TGTGCCAGCAGTCCGGGACAGGGGAACACTGAAGCTTTCTTT. The encoded protein is CASSPGQGNTEAFF.

This rearrangement joins TRBV5-6 to TRBJ1-1, with TRBD1 identical over 10 bases. Germline lookup yields CDR1 SGHDT and CDR2 YYEEEE. J was trimmed by 0 bases and V by 3 bases; bases with no gene match: 14. This CDR3 has 19 amino acids. This CDR3 reads CASSSAVWTGGVVNTEAFF. The CDR3 region has the DNA TGTGCCAGCAGCTCAGCTGTATGGACAGGGGGAGTAGTGAACACTGAAGCTTTCTTT. Variable domain in full (rest from reference TRBV5-6 and TRBJ1-1): DAGVTQSPTHLIKTRGQQVTLRCSPKSGHDTVSWYQQALGQGPQFIFQYYEEEERQRGNFPDRFSGHQFPNYSSELNVNALLLGDSALYLCASSSAVWTGGVVNTEAFFGQGTRLTVV.

This chain links TRBV2 with TRBJ2-7, with D possibly being TRBD1 (6 bases). Trimming took off 2 bases at V and 0 bases at J, with 14 bases between the two ends. The CDR3 is made up of 16 amino acids. CDR1 SNHLY and CDR2 FYNNEI come from the germline V gene. CDR3 sequence: CASSESRTVSSYEQYF. The CDR3 region has the DNA TGTGCCAGCAGTGAATCTAGGACAGTTAGCTCCTACGAGCAGTACTTC.

The gene calls are TRBV2 and TRBJ1-5; 7 bases fit TRBD1. After removal of 3 bases from V and 3 bases from J, the junction contained 8 bases not matched to a gene. Per the germline V gene, CDR1 is SNHLY and CDR2 is FYNNEI. CDR3 length: 16 residues. The CDR3 region is CASSDPDRLNNQPQHF. The DNA for the CDR3 is TGTGCCAGCAGTGATCCGGACAGGCTAAACAATCAGCCCCAGCATTTT.

V usage is TRBV5-1 and J usage is TRBJ1-4; 7 bases are a match to TRBD1. Germline CDR1 reads SGHRS; CDR2 reads YFSETQ. The ends lost 5 bases at V and 8 bases at J; junction bases unmatched: 18. CDR3 length equals 17 residues. The CDR3 sequence is CASRYLPDRERPEKLFF. The CDR3 DNA follows: TGCGCCAGCAGGTACCTTCCCGACAGGGAACGCCCCGAAAAACTGTTTTTT.

J is TRBJ1-5 and V is TRBV29-1; no definite D call. V lost 7 bases and J 2 bases, leaving 9 bases between the germline ends. Looked up from germline, CDR1 is SQVTM and CDR2 is ANQGSEA. The CDR3 has 12 residues. The CDR3 sequence is CSAREGNQPQHF. DNA for the CDR3: TGCAGCGCACGGGAGGGCAATCAGCCCCAGCATTTT.

This clone was observed a few times. The same CDR3 can be traced to other DNA sequences in this sample. CDR3 region: CATSRDRGLNTEAFF. The CDR3 nucleotides are TGTGCCACCAGCAGAGATAGGGGCCTGAACACTGAAGCTTTCTTT. The rearrangement links TRBV15 to TRBJ1-1; maybe TRBD1 (5 bases). Germline assignment: CDR1 LNHNV and CDR2 YYDKDF (reference sequence). CDR3 length: 15 residues. V was trimmed by 0 bases and J by 0 bases, leaving 8 bases between them.

The gene calls are TRBV27 and TRBJ1-1; TRBD1 matches 9 bases. CDR1 MNHEY and CDR2 SMNVEV come from the germline V gene (reference sequence). After removal of 5 bases from V and 1 base from J, the junction contained 5 bases not matched to a gene. The CDR3 loop spans 15 amino acids. The CDR3 nucleotides are TGTGCCAGCAGTCAACGGGACAGGGCGAACACTGAAGCTTTCTTT. This sequence encodes CASSQRDRANTEAFF.

The chain uses TRBV13 and TRBJ2-7; 9 bases line up with TRBD2. Trimming removed 5 bases from V and 3 bases from J; junction bases left unmatched: 2. The CDR3 totals 13 residues. The germline V gene encodes CDR1 PRHDT and CDR2 FYEKMQ (reference sequence). The CDR3 loop reads CASSRTSDYEQYF. The CDR3 region has the DNA TGTGCCAGCAGCCGGACTAGCGACTACGAGCAGTACTTC. The variable domain in full, with the rest retrieved from reference TRBV13 and TRBJ2-7, is AAGVIQSPRHLIKEKRETATLKCYPIPRHDTVYWYQQGPGQDPQFLISFYEKMQSDKGSIPDRFSAQQFSDYHSELNMSSLELGDSALYFCASSRTSDYEQYFGPGTRLTVT.

The J gene is TRBJ1-2, the V gene TRBV9, with 9 nucleotides matching TRBD1. Unmatched junction bases numbered 6, after V lost 4 bases and J lost 2 bases. Per germline, CDR1 SGDLS and CDR2 YYNGEE. This CDR3 has 15 amino acids. The chain's CDR3 is CASSPRDRVNYGYTF. The CDR3 DNA reads TGTGCCAGCAGCCCGCGGGACAGGGTCAACTATGGCTACACCTTC.

Points on this clone: Given the absence of the conserved phenylalanine or tryptophan at the CDR3 end, a read error is likely. The chain uses TRBV28 and TRBJ1-2, with D perhaps matching TRBD1 (6 bases). The germline V gene has CDR1 MDHEN and CDR2 SYDVKM. CDR3 length equals 15 residues. Trimming left V 5 bases short and J 0 bases short, with 13 bases between. CDR3 bases: TGTGCCAGCAGTCTATCCCGACAGGCTAACTATGGCTACACCCTC. Protein product: CASSLSRQANYGYTL.

A single count supports this clone. The chain links TRBV5-6 to TRBJ1-1, with unresolved D. Germline V gives CDR1 SGHDT, CDR2 YYEEEE. Trimming took 2 bases from V and 5 from J, leaving 25 bases between them. The CDR3 is 18 residues long. CDR3 nucleotides: TGTGCCAGCAGCTTAATCTTCCGGGTCGCCCCGGGGTTGACTGAAGCTTTCTTT. It encodes CASSLIFRVAPGLTEAFF.

This clone showed up just once. The rearrangement uses TRBV7-9 and TRBJ1-2; 7 bases match TRBD1. The CDR3 is 17 residues long. The V and J ends lost 1 base and 8 bases, in that order; junction bases with no gene match: 16. Germline values: CDR1 SEHNR, CDR2 FQNEAQ (reference sequence). CDR3 loop: CASSLVGGGAGLGGYTF. In DNA form, the CDR3 reads TGTGCCAGCAGCTTAGTCGGAGGGGGCGCCGGGCTTGGCGGCTACACCTTC. The full variable domain, with the rest looked up from reference TRBV7-9 and TRBJ1-2, is DTGVSQNPRHKITKRGQNVTFRCDPISEHNRLYWYRQTLGQGPEFLTYFQNEAQLEKSRLLSDRFSAERPKGSFSTLEIQRTEQGDSAMYLCASSLVGGGAGLGGYTFGSGTRLTVV.

V and J are TRBV10-3 and TRBJ1-6, with a tentative D call TRBD1 (6 bases). Per the germline V gene, CDR1 is ENHRY and CDR2 is SYGVKD. The CDR3 is made up of 15 amino acids. The V and J ends lost 6 bases and 7 bases respectively, with 16 bases between them. In nucleotides, the CDR3 is TGTGCCATCAGAAAAGGACAGAATTTAAATTCACCCCTCCACTTT. It specifies CAIRKGQNLNSPLHF.

The chain joins TRBV7-9 to TRBJ2-1; TRBD2 matches at 8 bases. The CDR3 is made up of 15 amino acids. The J segment lost 10 bases and the V segment lost 4 bases, leaving 12 bases of the junction unmatched. The germline V gene encodes CDR1 SEHNR and CDR2 FQNEAQ (reference sequence). The CDR3 bases are TGTGCCAGCAGCTCCCCGGAAGCGGGGGAAGTGGAGCAGTTCTTC. This sequence encodes CASSSPEAGEVEQFF. Supplemented by reference TRBV7-9 and TRBJ2-1, the full variable domain reads DTGVSQNPRHKITKRGQNVTFRCDPISEHNRLYWYRQTLGQGPEFLTYFQNEAQLEKSRLLSDRFSAERPKGSFSTLEIQRTEQGDSAMYLCASSSPEAGEVEQFFGPGTRLTVL.

The CDR3 bases are TGTGCCTCCGGTACTTACAATGAGCAGTTCTTC. Encoded protein: CASGTYNEQFF. The rearrangement joins TRBV9 to TRBJ2-1; no reliable D call. V lost 10 bases and J lost 4, with 9 bases in between. In germline, CDR1 is SGDLS, CDR2 YYNGEE. The CDR3 loop spans 11 amino acids.

V is TRBV29-1 and J is TRBJ1-2, with a tentative D call TRBD1 (5 bases). Trimming cost V 0 bases and J 2 bases, with 10 bases left between them. Germline assignment: CDR1 SQVTM and CDR2 ANQGSEA. This CDR3 has 14 amino acids. The chain's CDR3 is CSVEESGWNYGYTF. The CDR3 bases are TGCAGCGTTGAAGAGTCAGGGTGGAACTATGGCTACACCTTC.

The chain employs TRBV6-5 and TRBJ1-5; 11 nucleotides agree with TRBD1. CDR3 length: 14 amino acids. CDR1 is MNHEY and CDR2 is SVGAGI in the germline V gene. J lost 6 bases, V lost 8 bases, and 6 bases had no gene match. The CDR3 loop is CASGLGQGAQPQHF. The CDR3 DNA reads as TGTGCCAGCGGGCTAGGACAGGGGGCTCAGCCCCAGCATTTT.

The chain couples TRBV7-8 to TRBJ1-2; D gene uncertain. CDR1 and CDR2 from the germline V gene are SGHVS and FQNEAQ. V was shortened by 5 bases and J by 1 base, with 5 bases between the two germline ends. The CDR3 is 12 amino acids. CDR3 bases: TGTGCCAGCAGCATCCTTAACTATGGCTACACCTTC. Translating it yields CASSILNYGYTF.

In its sample, this clone was seen once. J is TRBJ2-7 and V is TRBV28; perhaps TRBD2 as D (7 bases). This CDR3 comprises 14 residues. With 5 bases removed from V and 3 bases from J, the gap between germline ends came to 14 bases. CDR1 and CDR2 from the germline V gene are MDHEN and SYDVKM. The CDR3 nucleotides read TGTGCCAGCAGTCTAGGGGGGGGCGGCTACGAGCAGTACTTC. Protein: CASSLGGGGYEQYF.

This rearrangement joins TRBV5-4 to TRBJ2-7; TRBD2 might be the D (5 bases). The CDR3 has 14 residues. Germline assignment: CDR1 SGHNT and CDR2 YYREEE (reference sequence). V shed 4 bases and J shed 3 bases, with 14 bases lying between them. The CDR3 bases are TGTGCCAGCAGCCCGTCGGGAAACCTCTACGAGCAGTACTTC. Amino acid sequence: CASSPSGNLYEQYF.

The sample holds one count of this clone. The V and J genes are TRBV29-1 and TRBJ1-3; D may be TRBD1 (6 bases). CDR1 is SQVTM and CDR2 is ANQGSEA in the germline V gene. The CDR3 has 16 amino acids. V dropped 0 bases and J dropped 0 bases, with 12 bases sitting between them. The CDR3 region is CSVEEKGHLSGNTIYF. The CDR3 DNA reads TGCAGCGTTGAAGAGAAGGGACACCTCTCTGGAAACACCATATATTTT.

V gene TRBV7-2 combines with J gene TRBJ2-7, with 12 nucleotides matching TRBD1. Germline CDR1 SGHTA, CDR2 FQGNSA. CDR3 length: 19 amino acids. Unmatched junction bases numbered 14, after V lost 2 bases and J lost 3 bases. In nucleotides, the CDR3 is TGTGCCAGCAGCTTAAACTCTGAGGGACAGGGGGCCTATATCTACGAGCAGTACTTC. This gives the protein CASSLNSEGQGAYIYEQYF.

This clone occurred once. This sequence joins TRBV27 and TRBJ1-2, with a weak D call TRBD1 (6 bases). The V gene lost 0 bases and the J gene lost 5 bases, with 19 bases spanning the gap. The CDR3 spans 17 residues. Germline-derived CDR1 and CDR2 are MNHEY and SMNVEV (reference sequence). This chain's CDR3 is CASSLSGTQGYRYGYTF. In nucleotides, the CDR3 is TGTGCCAGCAGTTTATCGGGAACGCAGGGGTATCGGTATGGCTACACCTTC.

The V gene is TRBV30, the J gene TRBJ2-7; a possible D gene is TRBD2 (5 bases). Per the germline V gene, CDR1 is GTSNPN and CDR2 is SVGIG (reference sequence). Deletions cut 2 bases from V and 2 bases from J, with 7 bases between. CDR3 size: 12 residues. The chain's CDR3 is CAWSPGTYEQYF. The CDR3, as DNA: TGTGCCTGGAGTCCGGGGACCTACGAGCAGTACTTC.